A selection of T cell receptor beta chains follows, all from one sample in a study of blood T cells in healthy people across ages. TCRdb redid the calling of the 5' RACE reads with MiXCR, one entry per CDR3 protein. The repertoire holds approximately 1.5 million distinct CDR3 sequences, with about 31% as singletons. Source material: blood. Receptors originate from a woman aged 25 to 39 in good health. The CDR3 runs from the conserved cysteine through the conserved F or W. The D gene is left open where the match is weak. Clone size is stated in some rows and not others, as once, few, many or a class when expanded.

TGCAGTGCTAGAAATGTTGCCTGGGTTCTGGAGACTCAGTACTTC	CSARNVAWVLETQYF	NA	TRBJ2-5	TRBV20-1	NA
TGTACCAGCAGTTTACGGGGTTCCGACACTGAAGCTTTCTTT	CTSSLRGSDTEAFF	NA	TRBJ1-1	TRBV12-3/TRBV12-4	NA
TGCGCCAGCAGCTTGGCCCCAGGGGCGATCTACGAGCAGTACTTC	CASSLAPGAIYEQYF	NA	TRBJ2-7	TRBV5-1	NA
TGCGCCAGCAGCTTGGCCGGTCAGATGTACAATGAGCAGTTCTTC	CASSLAGQMYNEQFF	NA	TRBJ2-1	TRBV5-1	many
TGTGCCACCGAAACGGAGGGGGAAAAGCGGGGGGAACAAGAGACCCAGTACTTC	CATETEGEKRGEQETQYF	TRBD2	TRBJ2-5	TRBV6-4	NA
TGCGCCAGCAGCCAACCCCCTATGGACTATGGCTACACCTTC	CASSQPPMDYGYTF	NA	TRBJ1-2	TRBV4-1	NA
TGCACCAGCAGCTTTTATGGGGAGACCCAGTACTTC	CTSSFYGETQYF	NA	TRBJ2-5	TRBV5-1	NA
TGCAGTGCGCCCTCGGGGACCGGGGAGCTGTTTTTT	CSAPSGTGELFF	NA	TRBJ2-2	TRBV20-1	NA
TGCGCCAGCAGCCACCAAACCCCCGCGTTATCGGGGTACGAGCAGTACTTC	CASSHQTPALSGYEQYF	NA	TRBJ2-7	TRBV4-1	many
TGTGCCAGCAGCCCTAGGGGTGGCGGGGAATACAATGAGCAGTTCTTC	CASSPRGGGEYNEQFF	NA	TRBJ2-1	TRBV3-1	many
TGTGCCAGCAGTACCCTTTACAGGGGAGTTATTGAAAAACTGTTTTTT	CASSTLYRGVIEKLFF	TRBD1	TRBJ1-4	TRBV28	NA
TGTGCCAGCAGTGAGGGGGATTTGGCCGTCTATGGCTACACCTTC	CASSEGDLAVYGYTF	NA	TRBJ1-2	TRBV2	NA
TGTGCCAGCAGCCCCCGGCGGGAGGGCCGAAATGAGCAGTTCTTC	CASSPRREGRNEQFF	TRBD2	TRBJ2-1	TRBV11-1	many
TGCAGTACCCAGGGGAACACTGAAGCTTTCTTT	CSTQGNTEAFF	NA	TRBJ1-1	TRBV29-1	few
TGTGCCAGCAGTTCGTTGGGCTACGAGCGGTACTTC	CASSSLGYERYF	NA	TRBJ2-7	TRBV27	few
TGCGCCAGCAGCGCCGAGCCCATCGGGGCGGGCACAGATACGCAGTATTTT	CASSAEPIGAGTDTQYF	NA	TRBJ2-3	TRBV5-1	NA
TGTGCCAGCAGCTCTGTGACTAGTGGGGTGTCCTCCTACAATGAGCAGTTCTTC	CASSSVTSGVSSYNEQFF	NA	TRBJ2-1	TRBV7-9	NA
TGTGCCAGCAGCACCAGGACAGGGCCCACCTACGAGCAGTACTTC	CASSTRTGPTYEQYF	TRBD1	TRBJ2-7	TRBV7-9	few
TGCGCCAGCAGCCGGGAGACAGGGAACCACAATGAGCAGTTCTTC	CASSRETGNHNEQFF	TRBD1	TRBJ2-1	TRBV4-1	NA
TGTGCCAGCATCGGGTCCCGGGACAACTCCTACGAGCAGTATTTC	CASIGSRDNSYEQYF	NA	TRBJ2-7	TRBV7-9	few
TGTGCCAGCAGTTTATCGTCCGGATACTACTGGACAGATACGCAGTATTTT	CASSLSSGYYWTDTQYF	NA	TRBJ2-3	TRBV27	few
TGTGCCAGCAGTGAAAGTTTCACCGGGGAGCTGTTTTTT	CASSESFTGELFF	NA	TRBJ2-2	TRBV6-1	NA
TGTGCCAGCAGTGAAATGGGGGTCGGGGGGTACACCTACAATGAGCAGTTCTTC	CASSEMGVGGYTYNEQFF	TRBD2	TRBJ2-1	TRBV6-1	NA
TGTGCCACCAGCAGGAGTAGGGCAAATTCACCCCTCCACTTT	CATSRSRANSPLHF	NA	TRBJ1-6	TRBV15	few
TGTGCCAGCAGCCCCGACAGGGAATTCGAGCAGTACTTC	CASSPDREFEQYF	TRBD1	TRBJ2-7	TRBV6-5	NA
TGTGCCAGCAGTGAAGTGGGACAGGGGGGCGGAAACATTCAGTACTTC	CASSEVGQGGGNIQYF	TRBD1	TRBJ2-4	TRBV2	few
TGTGCCAGCAGCTTAGCCCTAATCGGGACTAGCGAGAGCAATGAGCAGTTCTTC	CASSLALIGTSESNEQFF	TRBD2	TRBJ2-1	TRBV7-8	NA
TGTGCCAGCAGCCCACGGGTAGCGGGAATCGCGAACACCGGGGAGCTGTTTTTT	CASSPRVAGIANTGELFF	TRBD2	TRBJ2-2	TRBV4-2	NA
TGTGCCAGCAGCCAAGCAACGGGAGGGCTCGAGCAGTACTTC	CASSQATGGLEQYF	TRBD2	TRBJ2-7	TRBV3-1	NA
TGCGCCAGCAGCTCTTTTTCAGGGCAGAACTATGGCTACACCTTC	CASSSFSGQNYGYTF	NA	TRBJ1-2	TRBV5-1	NA
TGTGCCAGCAGCGCAAGACTAGCGGGGGGGCTGACAGATACGCAGTATTTT	CASSARLAGGLTDTQYF	TRBD2	TRBJ2-3	TRBV5-5	NA
TGTGCCAGCAGCTTGGTTTGGACAGGGAATTCGCCCCAGTACTTC	CASSLVWTGNSPQYF	TRBD1	TRBJ2-7	TRBV5-6	few
TGTGCCAGCAGTTTCTACGGGGCAGGGACCAGCTACGAGCAGTACTTC	CASSFYGAGTSYEQYF	NA	TRBJ2-7	TRBV28	NA
TGCAGTGCTAGTCGAGCCTCTGGGGCCAACGTCCTGACTTTC	CSASRASGANVLTF	NA	TRBJ2-6	TRBV20-1	few
TGTGCCAGCAGCCGACTAGCGGGAGGGCCACGAAAAACCGGAGATACGCAGTATTTT	CASSRLAGGPRKTGDTQYF	TRBD2	TRBJ2-3	TRBV6-1	NA
TGTGCCAGCAGCCCCCGGGACAGATACTACGAGCAGTACTTC	CASSPRDRYYEQYF	TRBD1	TRBJ2-7	TRBV13	many
TGCAGTGCCAGGACTAGTTCGGAGACCCAGTACTTC	CSARTSSETQYF	TRBD2	TRBJ2-5	TRBV20-1	NA
TGCGCCAGCAGGAGGCGGGACCTCCAGAACACCGGGGAGCTGTTTTTT	CASRRRDLQNTGELFF	NA	TRBJ2-2	TRBV5-1	NA
TGTGCCATCAGTGATCGGCGGGAGCCCACAGATACGCAGTATTTT	CAISDRREPTDTQYF	TRBD2	TRBJ2-3	TRBV10-3	NA
TGCGCCAGCAGCTTGAGTAATAGGACAGGGATCACCTTAATCTCCTACAATGAGCAGTTCTTC	CASSLSNRTGITLISYNEQFF	TRBD1	TRBJ2-1	TRBV5-1	many
TGTGCCAGCGTGGGGCCGTATAGCAATCAGCCCCAGCATTTT	CASVGPYSNQPQHF	NA	TRBJ1-5	TRBV2	NA
TGTGCCAGCAGTTACGGGCCGGGGGATACGCAGTATTTT	CASSYGPGDTQYF	NA	TRBJ2-3	TRBV6-5	NA
TGCGCCAGCAGCCAAGATAGCGTCCTGAGCTCCTACAATGAGCAGTTCTTC	CASSQDSVLSSYNEQFF	NA	TRBJ2-1	TRBV4-3	NA
TGTGCCAGCAGTGAGGGTAGCGGGGGGATTCGGAATACGCAGTATTTT	CASSEGSGGIRNTQYF	TRBD2	TRBJ2-3	TRBV6-1	once
TGTGCCAGCAGCTTCTTCGGGACTCCGGGTGGGTTTACCGGGGAGCTGTTTTTT	CASSFFGTPGGFTGELFF	NA	TRBJ2-2	TRBV9	NA
TGTGCCAGCAGTTTGGGAGGGGGCCCCTATGGCTACACCTTC	CASSLGGGPYGYTF	TRBD1	TRBJ1-2	TRBV27	few
TGTGCCAGCAGCAGCCGGGACAGTCATACAAACCATGGCTACACCTTC	CASSSRDSHTNHGYTF	TRBD1	TRBJ1-2	TRBV11-2	NA
TGTGCCAGCAGTTTAGCAGGGAAAGGCTACACCTTC	CASSLAGKGYTF	NA	TRBJ1-2	TRBV12-3/TRBV12-4	NA
TGTGCCAGCAGCCCAACCGGGACTGACTACACTGAGCAGTTCTTC	CASSPTGTDYTEQFF	NA	TRBJ2-1	TRBV11-2	NA
TGTGCCAGCACCTTGGGAGCAGCGGGGGGTAGTTGGTTCTTTGAGCAGTTCTTC	CASTLGAAGGSWFFEQFF	TRBD2	TRBJ2-1	TRBV12-3/TRBV12-4	NA
TGCAGTGCCCCGAGTCGGCTCGGGGGGGCCGGAGATACGCAGTATTTT	CSAPSRLGGAGDTQYF	TRBD2	TRBJ2-3	TRBV20-1	few
TGTGCCAGCAGCGCCCAGGGACCTTGGGGCGAGCAGTACTTC	CASSAQGPWGEQYF	NA	TRBJ2-7	TRBV28	few
TGCAGTGCTAGAGATCCGGCGGTAGGAAACAATGAGCAGTTCTTC	CSARDPAVGNNEQFF	NA	TRBJ2-1	TRBV20-1	few